This TCR beta chain was sequenced for a study of blood T cell repertoires in COVID-19. Study details: Researchers got acute and convalescent COVID-19 samples from the United States, Italy and Spain. Sources were T cells, B-cell-depleted T cells, or PBMCs; the material itself was cDNA or gDNA.

Germline assignment: CDR1 SGDLS and CDR2 YYNGEE. The CDR3 consists of 14 residues. Deletions cut 6 bases from V and 1 base from J, with 11 bases between. It was during active infection that Seattle patients were enrolled and then longitudinally followed. This table comes from immunoSEQ multiplex PCR, and its TCRdb copy is limited to in-frame clones, with some not included. The sample contains 350,000 to 450,000 clones, roughly 90% of which appear only once. The sequenced sample consisted of peripheral blood. This clonotype was obtained from a woman in her sixties or seventies with COVID-19, enrolled during active disease. The chain combines TRBV9 with TRBJ2-1; weak D call: TRBD1 (6 bases). CDR3 sequence: CASNLGGSYNEQFF. CDR3 bases: TGTGCCAGCAACCTAGGGGGATCCTACAATGAGCAGTTCTTC.